This is a list of T cell receptor beta chains from one sample in a study of Tregs in tolerant kidney transplant recipients. Data came from immunoSEQ multiplex PCR; TCRdb stores just in-frame clones and leaves some out. Here the sample spans under 95,000 clones, less than 95% being singletons. The sequencing here drew on Tregs from blood, taken before the transplant. Source of these receptors: a human donor who received a combined kidney and bone marrow transplant. The CDR3 runs from the conserved cysteine through the conserved F or W. A D gene is named only where the DNA matches it firmly. Expanded clones get a size class; other rows say once, few or many, or leave the size out.

13 . . TRBJ1-2 TRBV25-1 CASSEGAGEGYTF TGTGCCAGCAGTGAGGGGGCAGGGGAAGGCTACACCTTC
15 . TRBD1 TRBJ1-1 TRBV5-5 CASSSRDRGPTEAFF TGTGCCAGCAGCTCGAGGGACAGGGGTCCCACTGAAGCTTTCTTT
15 . . TRBJ2-7 TRBV7-6 CASSRAQGGTYEQYF TGTGCCAGCAGCCGGGCCCAGGGGGGGACCTACGAGCAGTACTTC
16 . TRBD1 TRBJ1-2 TRBV28 CASSPGTGVLGYGYTF TGTGCCAGCAGCCCCGGGACAGGGGTTCTAGGCTATGGCTACACCTTC
15 . TRBD1 TRBJ2-7 TRBV5-1 CASSRGDRVSYEQYF TGCGCCAGCAGCCGTGGGGACAGGGTCTCCTACGAGCAGTACTTC
14 . . TRBJ1-1 TRBV27 CASSPRRVNTEAFF TGTGCCAGCAGTCCCCGCCGGGTTAACACTGAAGCTTTCTTT
13 . . TRBJ1-5 TRBV28 CASGNRGNQPQHF TGTGCCAGCGGCAACAGGGGCAATCAGCCCCAGCATTTT
14 . . TRBJ1-2 TRBV2 CASSGGGLGYGYTF TGTGCCAGCAGTGGAGGGGGGCTTGGCTATGGCTACACCTTC
13 . . TRBJ2-1 TRBV6-6 CASTPNSYNEQFF TGTGCCAGCACGCCCAACTCCTACAATGAGCAGTTCTTC
16 . TRBD1 TRBJ1-3 TRBV4-3 CASSQARITGANTIYF TGCGCCAGCAGCCAAGCCAGGATCACAGGGGCTAACACCATATATTTT
13 . . TRBJ1-5 TRBV28 CASSLQGYQPQHF TGTGCCAGCAGTCTACAGGGCTATCAGCCCCAGCATTTT
11 . . TRBJ2-7 TRBV6-5 CASSPGAGMYF TGTGCCAGCAGCCCCGGGGCTGGGATGTACTTC
16 . . TRBJ2-1 TRBV28 CASSYPSRTLYNEQFF TGTGCCAGCAGTTATCCGAGCAGGACCCTTTACAATGAGCAGTTCTTC
15 . TRBD2 TRBJ2-7 TRBV6-5 CASSPRGGLGYEQYF TGTGCCAGCAGCCCCCGGGGGGGGTTGGGATACGAGCAGTACTTC
15 . . TRBJ2-1 TRBV5-1 CASSSTGYAYNEQFF TGCGCCAGCAGCTCTACAGGGTACGCCTACAATGAGCAGTTCTTC
16 . . TRBJ1-5 TRBV2 CASSEMTLAGGSTQHF TGTGCCAGCAGTGAAATGACATTGGCCGGGGGCTCAACCCAGCATTTT
11 . . TRBJ2-5 TRBV10-3 CAISDRETQYF TGTGCCATCAGTGACCGAGAGACCCAGTACTTC
16 . TRBD1 TRBJ1-3 TRBV7-8 CASSLPPQGAGNTIYF TGTGCCAGCAGCTTACCCCCGCAGGGGGCTGGAAACACCATATATTTT
12 . . TRBJ2-2 TRBV11-3 CASSLNTGELFF TGTGCCAGCAGCCTTAACACCGGGGAGCTGTTTTTT
20 . TRBD2 TRBJ2-1 TRBV2 CASSLNPGLAGLSSYNEQFF TGTGCCAGCAGTTTAAATCCGGGACTAGCGGGGCTAAGCTCCTACAATGAGCAGTTCTTC
14 . . TRBJ1-5 TRBV2 CASSEVVSNQPQHF TGTGCCAGCAGTGAAGTGGTAAGCAATCAGCCCCAGCATTTT
14 . TRBD1 TRBJ1-2 TRBV28 CASRRTGGNYGYTF TGTGCCAGCAGGAGGACAGGGGGCAACTATGGCTACACCTTC
13 . . TRBJ2-5 TRBV5-1 CASRGDLVETQYF TGCGCCAGCAGGGGGGACCTCGTGGAGACCCAGTACTTC
14 . . TRBJ2-7 TRBV19 CASSQLATAPEQYF TGTGCCAGTAGCCAGTTAGCGACCGCCCCCGAGCAGTACTTC
15 . . TRBJ2-3 TRBV27 CASSPRGRGTDTQYF TGTGCCAGCAGCCCCCGAGGCAGGGGCACAGATACGCAGTATTTT
14 . . TRBJ1-2 TRBV5-1 CASRRAQGVGGYTF TGCGCCAGCAGACGTGCCCAGGGAGTTGGTGGCTACACCTTC
16 . . TRBJ2-2 TRBV2 CASSELRLENTGELFF TGTGCCAGCAGTGAGTTGAGACTGGAGAACACCGGGGAGCTGTTTTTT
14 . . TRBJ2-7 TRBV11-2 CASSLQGSRYEQYF TGTGCCAGCAGCCTGCAAGGGAGCCGGTACGAGCAGTACTTC
14 . TRBD2 TRBJ2-2 TRBV6-5 CASSSPSGGLELFF TGTGCCAGCAGTAGCCCTAGCGGTGGTCTGGAGCTGTTTTTT
15 . TRBD1 TRBJ1-2 TRBV7-8 CASSQGQGRGGGYTF TGTGCCAGCAGCCAAGGACAGGGGCGAGGGGGTGGCTACACCTTC
15 . TRBD1 TRBJ2-5 TRBV7-2 CASSPWTGGVETQYF TGTGCCAGCAGCCCGTGGACAGGGGGTGTAGAGACCCAGTACTTC
13 . TRBD1 TRBJ1-2 TRBV30 CAWSRDSLYGYTF TGTGCCTGGAGTAGGGACAGCCTGTATGGCTACACCTTC
14 once . TRBJ1-2 TRBV28 CASSRPGLPYGYTF TGTGCCAGCAGCCGCCCCGGACTGCCTTATGGCTACACCTTC
18 . TRBD2 TRBJ2-1 TRBV18 CASSPRLAGLFSYNEQFF TGTGCCAGCTCACCTCGACTAGCGGGATTGTTTTCCTACAATGAGCAGTTCTTC
17 once . TRBJ2-1 TRBV14 CASSQVPNGSPRNEQFF TGTGCCAGCAGCCAAGTCCCGAACGGGAGCCCCCGGAATGAGCAGTTCTTC
14 . . TRBJ1-1 TRBV6-1 CASSRGASETEAFF TGTGCCAGCAGTCGAGGGGCCTCGGAGACTGAAGCTTTCTTT
15 . . TRBJ2-7 TRBV4-2 CASSQGRGWGAEQYF TGTGCCAGCAGCCAAGGAAGAGGGTGGGGAGCCGAGCAGTACTTC
18 . TRBD2 TRBJ2-6 TRBV9 CASSVRAGDLSGANVLTF TGTGCCAGCAGCGTACGAGCGGGAGATCTCTCTGGGGCCAACGTCCTGACTTTC
14 . . TRBJ1-2 TRBV28 CASRTQGANYGYTF TGTGCCAGCAGGACCCAGGGAGCTAACTATGGCTACACCTTC
15 . TRBD1 TRBJ1-1 TRBV30 CAWSLWDRENTEAFF TGTGCCTGGAGTCTATGGGACAGGGAGAACACTGAAGCTTTCTTT
16 . . TRBJ2-7 TRBV6-6 CASSYSGLGRPYEQYF TGTGCCAGCAGTTACTCCGGCCTCGGTAGGCCCTACGAGCAGTACTTC
14 . . TRBJ2-5 TRBV2 CASSNRGVVETQYF TGTGCCAGCAGTAACCGAGGGGTGGTGGAGACCCAGTACTTC
14 . . TRBJ1-2 TRBV19 CASKLQDVVYGYTF TGTGCCAGTAAGTTACAGGACGTGGTCTATGGCTACACCTTC
13 . . TRBJ2-1 TRBV29-1 CSVVTSLRGEQFF TGCAGCGTGGTGACTAGTCTCAGAGGTGAGCAGTTCTTC
16 . TRBD1 TRBJ2-1 TRBV28 CASSSQGAPSYNEQFF TGTGCCAGCAGTTCCCAGGGGGCCCCCTCCTACAATGAGCAGTTCTTC